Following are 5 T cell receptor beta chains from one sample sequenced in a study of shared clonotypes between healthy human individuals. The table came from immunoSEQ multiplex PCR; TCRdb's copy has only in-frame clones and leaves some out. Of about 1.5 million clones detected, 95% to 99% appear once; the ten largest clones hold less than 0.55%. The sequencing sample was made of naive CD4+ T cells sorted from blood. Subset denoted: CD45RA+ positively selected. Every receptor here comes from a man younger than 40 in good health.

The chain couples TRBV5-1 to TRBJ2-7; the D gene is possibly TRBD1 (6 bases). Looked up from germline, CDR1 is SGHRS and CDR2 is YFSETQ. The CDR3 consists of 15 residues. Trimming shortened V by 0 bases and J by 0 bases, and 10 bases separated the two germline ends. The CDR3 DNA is TGCGCCAGCAGCTTGGCCTTGGACAGCTCCTACGAGCAGTACTTC. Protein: CASSLALDSSYEQYF.

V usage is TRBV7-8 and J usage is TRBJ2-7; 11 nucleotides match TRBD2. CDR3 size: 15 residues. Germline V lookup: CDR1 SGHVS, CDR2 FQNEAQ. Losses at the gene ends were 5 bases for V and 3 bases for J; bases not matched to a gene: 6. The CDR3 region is CASSEGLAVIYEQYF. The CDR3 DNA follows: TGTGCCAGCAGCGAGGGACTAGCGGTGATCTACGAGCAGTACTTC.

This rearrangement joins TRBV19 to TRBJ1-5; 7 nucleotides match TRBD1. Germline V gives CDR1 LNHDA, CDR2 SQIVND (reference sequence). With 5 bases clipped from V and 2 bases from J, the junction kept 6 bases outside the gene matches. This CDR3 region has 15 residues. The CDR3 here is CASSLRQGGNQPQHF. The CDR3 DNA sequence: TGTGCCAGTAGTCTACGACAGGGAGGCAATCAGCCCCAGCATTTT.

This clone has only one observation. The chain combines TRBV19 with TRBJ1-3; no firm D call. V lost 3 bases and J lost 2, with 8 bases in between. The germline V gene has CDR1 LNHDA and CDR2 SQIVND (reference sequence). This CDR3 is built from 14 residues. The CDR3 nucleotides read TGTGCCAGTAGTATTACGAGGGCTGGAAACACCATATATTTT. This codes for CASSITRAGNTIYF.

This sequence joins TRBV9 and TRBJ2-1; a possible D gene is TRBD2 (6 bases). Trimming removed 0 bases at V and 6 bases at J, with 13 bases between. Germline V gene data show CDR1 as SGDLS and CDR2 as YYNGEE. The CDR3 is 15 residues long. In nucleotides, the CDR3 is TGTGCCAGCAGCGTAGATTCGGGACTCTTCAATGAGCAGTTCTTC. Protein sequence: CASSVDSGLFNEQFF.